The TCR beta chain under discussion was sequenced for a study of T-cell memory formation after mild COVID-19. Whole-study context: There were largely donor-specific TCR clusters.

In TCRdb, the 5' RACE reads were re-called with MiXCR into one record per CDR3 protein. This table holds approximately 260,000 distinct CDR3 sequences, 15% to 20% found once. Remarks on this clonotype: As yet, its antigen is unknown.

Whole-study findings and limits: Among clones contracting day 15 to 85, CD4/CD8 was balanced, whereas later expanders leaned CD4+.

CDR1 is DFQATT and CDR2 is SNEGSKA in the germline V gene (reference sequence). The CDR3 is made up of 14 amino acids. With V trimmed by 6 bases and J by 10 bases, 11 bases remained unmatched. This chain uses TRBV20-1 with TRBJ1-4, with 10 bases lining up with TRBD1. This receptor was obtained from a man aged 18 to 30 who had mild COVID-19 (a few samples of this study predate the infection). Cell type and time point are not known. The specimen sequenced was PBMCs or a T cell subset sorted from them (not recorded which). Here the CDR3 reads CSASTGTGVGKLFF. CDR3 nucleotides: TGCAGTGCCTCCACCGGGACAGGGGTGGGAAAACTGTTTTTT.